The following is a T cell receptor beta chain sequence with its context. This entry comes from a study of T-cell reconstitution after alpha-beta-depleted transplantation in children. Germline CDR1 and CDR2: SGHDN and FVKESK. This CDR3 region has 14 residues. V was clipped by 4 bases and J by 4 bases, with 13 bases between them. It was with unique molecular identifiers that the TCRbeta library was prepared. TCRdb fed the PCR reads into MiXCR, producing one record per CDR3 protein. The repertoire holds fewer than 200,000 distinct CDR3 sequences, with roughly 6.8% as singletons. Material: PBMCs from the stem cell graft donor, obtained from the stem cell graft. The clonotype was recovered from a human donor who donated a stem cell graft to a child with Wiskott-Aldrich syndrome. The J gene is TRBJ1-2, the V gene TRBV14, with D possibly TRBD1 on 6 matching bases. As DNA, the CDR3 is TGTGCCAGCAGCCCGGGGGGCCTCCGCTATGGCTACACCTTC. This sequence encodes CASSPGGLRYGYTF. The variable domain in full, with the rest retrieved from reference TRBV14 and TRBJ1-2, is EAGVTQFPSHSVIEKGQTVTLRCDPISGHDNLYWYRRVMGKEIKFLLHFVKESKQDESGMPNNRFLAERTGGTYSTLKVQPAELEDSGVYFCASSPGGLRYGYTFGSGTRLTVV.